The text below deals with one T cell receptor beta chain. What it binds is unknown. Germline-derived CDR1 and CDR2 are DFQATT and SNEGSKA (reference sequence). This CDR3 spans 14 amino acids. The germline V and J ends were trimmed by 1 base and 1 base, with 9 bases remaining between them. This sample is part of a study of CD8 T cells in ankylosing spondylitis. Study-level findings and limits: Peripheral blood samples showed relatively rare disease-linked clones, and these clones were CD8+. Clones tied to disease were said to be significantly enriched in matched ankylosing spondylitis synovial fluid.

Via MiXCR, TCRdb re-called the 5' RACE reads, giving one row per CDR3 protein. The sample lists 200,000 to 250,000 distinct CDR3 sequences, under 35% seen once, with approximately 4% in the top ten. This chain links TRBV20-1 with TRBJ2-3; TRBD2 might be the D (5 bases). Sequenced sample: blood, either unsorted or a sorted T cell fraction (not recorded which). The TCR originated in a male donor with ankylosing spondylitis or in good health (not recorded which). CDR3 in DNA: TGCAGTGCTAGAGTCGGGATTGGCACAGATACGCAGTATTTT. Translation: CSARVGIGTDTQYF.